One and the same sample provided the 27 T cell receptor beta chains below, sequenced in a study of siplizumab effects on memory and regulatory T cells. Profiling relied on immunoSEQ multiplex PCR, and the TCRdb table lists in-frame clones only, not all of them. The sample holds roughly 9,000 clones, 55% to 75% seen once. Sequenced material: effector memory CD8+ T cells sorted from blood. Described subset: unstimulated CD8+ effector memory T cells. Source of these receptors: a human donor in good health.

The V gene is TRBV5-4, the J gene TRBJ2-7; D ambiguous. Germline CDR1 SGHNT, CDR2 YYREEE (reference sequence). Trimming shortened V by 0 bases and J by 9 bases, and 19 bases separated the two germline ends. The CDR3 is made up of 15 amino acids. The CDR3 loop reads CASSLDSPGAALQYF. The CDR3 bases are TGTGCCAGCAGCTTGGATAGCCCCGGAGCAGCCTTGCAGTACTTC. The whole variable domain, filled in from reference TRBV5-4 and TRBJ2-7, reads ETGVTQSPTHLIKTRGQQVTLRCSSQSGHNTVSWYQQALGQGPQFIFQYYREEENGRGNFPPRFSGLQFPNYSSELNVNALELDDSALYLCASSLDSPGAALQYFGPGTRLTVT.

The V gene is TRBV18, the J gene TRBJ1-1, with TRBD1 matching 10 bases. This CDR3 has 16 amino acids. Looked up from germline, CDR1 is KGHSH and CDR2 is LQKENI. The trim removed 3 bases at V and 1 base at J, leaving 5 bases unmatched. The CDR3 loop is CASSPTTGGKNTEAFF. CDR3 sequence (DNA): TGTGCCAGCTCACCGACGACAGGGGGCAAGAACACTGAAGCTTTCTTT.

This chain uses TRBV29-1 with TRBJ2-5; possibly TRBD1 or TRBD2 for D (5 bases each). In germline, CDR1 is SQVTM, CDR2 ANQGSEA. This CDR3 spans 14 amino acids. Deletions cut 1 base from V and 6 bases from J, with 15 bases between. CDR3 DNA: TGCAGCGTTGAAGCCGCAGTTTGGGGGAAGACCCAGTACTTC. Its translation is CSVEAAVWGKTQYF.

The chain uses TRBV4-1 and TRBJ2-6; D perhaps matches TRBD1 (6 bases). V was clipped by 0 bases and J by 0 bases, with 6 bases between them. This CDR3 spans 16 amino acids. CDR1 MGHRA and CDR2 YSYEKL come from the germline V gene. The CDR3 spells CASSQDRGSGANVLTF. CDR3 sequence (DNA): TGCGCCAGCAGCCAAGACAGGGGCTCTGGGGCCAACGTCCTGACTTTC.

This clone rates as medium-sized. The rearrangement links TRBV2 to TRBJ1-2, with D hard to call. The V gene lost 7 bases and the J gene lost 0 bases, with 12 bases spanning the gap. This CDR3 is 14 amino acids long. Germline CDR1 reads SNHLY; CDR2 reads FYNNEI. The CDR3 DNA follows: TGTGCCAGCATGAGAGACCCTACTAACTATGGCTACACCTTC. Its protein product is CASMRDPTNYGYTF.

This chain joins TRBV6-5 and TRBJ2-1; unclear D gene. Trimming pared 10 bases from V and 0 bases from J, leaving 10 bases between. The germline gives CDR1 MNHEY, CDR2 SVGAGI. The CDR3 spans 13 residues. The CDR3 bases are TGTGCCACCCATGTTGGCTCCTACAATGAGCAGTTCTTC. This sequence encodes CATHVGSYNEQFF.

In its sample, this clone was seen a few times. The genes are TRBV2 and TRBJ2-1; 9 bases are shared with TRBD2. CDR3 size: 14 residues. The germline CDR1 and CDR2 sequences are SNHLY and FYNNEI. The trim removed 6 bases at V and 3 bases at J, leaving 3 bases unmatched. The CDR3 DNA reads as TGTGCCAGCAGATTAGCGGGGGTCTACAATGAGCAGTTCTTC. Its protein product is CASRLAGVYNEQFF.

Concerning this clone: One end of the junction is discordant with germline, which a read error may explain. This chain links TRBV14 with TRBJ2-7, with 7 positions matching TRBD1. The germline CDR1 and CDR2 sequences are SGHDN and FVKESK. This CDR3 is 15 amino acids long. The CDR3 protein is CASSEDRVLSYEQYF. CDR3 DNA: TGTGCCAGCAGCGAAGACAGGGTTCTCTCCTACGAGCAGTACTTC.

This chain joins TRBV6-5 and TRBJ2-2; 9 nucleotides align to TRBD2. CDR3 length: 15 amino acids. The ends lost 7 bases at V and 6 bases at J; junction bases unmatched: 9. The germline CDR1 and CDR2 sequences are MNHEY and SVGAGI. The CDR3 here is CASNLAGEDSGELFF. The CDR3 coding sequence is TGTGCCAGCAACTTAGCGGGAGAGGATTCCGGGGAGCTGTTTTTT.

The chain is built from TRBV5-1 and TRBJ1-1; D uncertain. The germline gives CDR1 SGHRS, CDR2 YFSETQ. This CDR3 is 14 amino acids long. The V end was cut by 0 bases, the J end by 1 base, with 7 bases between. In DNA, the CDR3 is TGCGCCAGCAGCTTGGCGACAAGGAACACTGAAGCTTTCTTT. This gives the protein CASSLATRNTEAFF.

The chain has TRBV7-3 and TRBJ2-7; no clear D. The CDR3 is 16 residues long. With 3 bases removed from V and 5 bases from J, the gap between germline ends came to 20 bases. Germline CDR1 and CDR2: SGHTA and FQGTGA. The CDR3 DNA reads TGTGCCAGCAGCTTTTTTTCTCGCGATAGAAGGAACGAGCAGTACTTC. It translates to CASSFFSRDRRNEQYF.

This chain links TRBV4-1 with TRBJ2-3; 11 nucleotides match TRBD2. From germline, CDR1 is MGHRA and CDR2 YSYEKL. Losses at the gene ends were 0 bases for V and 5 bases for J; bases not matched to a gene: 7. This CDR3 comprises 17 residues. The CDR3 DNA sequence: TGCGCCAGCAGCCAAGATTCGACTAGCGGGATTCAAGATACGCAGTATTTT. Residues: CASSQDSTSGIQDTQYF.

The chain employs TRBV28 and TRBJ2-3; D call uncertain. V lost 8 bases and J 1 base, leaving 7 bases between the germline ends. Germline V gene data show CDR1 as MDHEN and CDR2 as SYDVKM. The CDR3 extends over 12 amino acids. The CDR3 DNA reads TGTGCCAGCGCCTTTGGCACAGATACGCAGTATTTT. Translated, it gives CASAFGTDTQYF.

The V call is TRBV5-6, the J call TRBJ2-1; tentatively, D is TRBD1 (6 bases). This CDR3 contains 14 residues. Per germline, CDR1 SGHDT and CDR2 YYEEEE. V lost 4 bases and J lost 7, with 15 bases in between. The CDR3 DNA follows: TGTGCCAGCAGCCAAGGGACATCCCCGAATGAGCAGTTCTTC. Encoded protein: CASSQGTSPNEQFF.

This clone turned up a few times. The V and J genes are TRBV6-1 and TRBJ1-1; D perhaps matches TRBD1 (6 bases). In germline, CDR1 is MNHNS, CDR2 SASEGT. This CDR3 contains 17 residues. V lost 3 bases to trimming and J lost 2 bases, with 19 bases between them. The CDR3 sequence is CASSEPPGGGRNTEAFF. Here the CDR3 DNA reads TGTGCCAGCAGTGAGCCCCCTGGGGGGGGCCGAAACACTGAAGCTTTCTTT.

Only a few counts were recorded for this clone. The rearrangement links TRBV5-6 to TRBJ2-7, with a tentative D call TRBD2 (7 bases). The CDR3 has 15 residues. The V gene's germline CDR1 is SGHDT and CDR2 YYEEEE. The germline V and J ends were trimmed by 5 bases and 0 bases, with 15 bases remaining between them. CDR3 DNA: TGTGCCAGCAGTATGTCGGGGGGCCTCTCCTACGAGCAGTACTTC. Protein sequence: CASSMSGGLSYEQYF.

V and J are TRBV2 and TRBJ2-5, with a weak D call TRBD2 (5 bases). The V end was cut by 9 bases, the J end by 1 base, with 18 bases between. In germline, CDR1 is SNHLY, CDR2 FYNNEI. This CDR3 comprises 15 residues. CDR3 sequence reads: CASNAPGNLQETQYF. The CDR3, as DNA: TGTGCCAGTAACGCCCCCGGGAACCTCCAAGAGACCCAGTACTTC.

The gene calls are TRBV20-1 and TRBJ2-7; D unresolved. The CDR3 extends over 11 amino acids. V was shortened by 4 bases and J by 3 bases, with 7 bases between the two germline ends. Germline CDR1 and CDR2: DFQATT and SNEGSKA (reference sequence). CDR3 coding DNA: TGCAGTGCTAAGGAACTCTACGAGCAGTACTTC. It encodes CSAKELYEQYF.

V and J are TRBV18 and TRBJ2-1; D ambiguous. Trimming left V 1 base short and J 7 bases short, with 11 bases between. Germline loops: CDR1 KGHSH, CDR2 LQKENI. This CDR3 is built from 14 residues. The chain's CDR3 is CASSPQGLWNEQFF. DNA for the CDR3: TGTGCCAGCTCACCACAGGGTCTTTGGAATGAGCAGTTCTTC.

The gene calls are TRBV27 and TRBJ2-1, with 8 bases lining up with TRBD2. Germline V lookup: CDR1 MNHEY, CDR2 SMNVEV (reference sequence). The CDR3 covers 15 residues. Trimming at V came to 8 bases and at J to 8 bases, leaving 14 bases not matched to a gene. CDR3 protein: CASARGGGKIDEQFF. The DNA of the CDR3 is TGTGCCAGCGCTCGGGGGGGCGGAAAGATTGATGAGCAGTTCTTC.

This chain uses TRBV11-2 with TRBJ1-1, with D maybe TRBD1 (6 bases). The V and J ends lost 4 bases and 3 bases respectively, with 18 bases between them. This CDR3 spans 16 amino acids. Germline-derived CDR1 and CDR2 are SGHAT and FQNNGV. This CDR3 reads CASSSGGQKPHTEAFF. CDR3 DNA: TGTGCCAGCAGCTCCGGCGGACAGAAACCCCACACTGAAGCTTTCTTT. The variable domain in full, with the rest retrieved from reference TRBV11-2 and TRBJ1-1, is EAGVAQSPRYKIIEKRQSVAFWCNPISGHATLYWYQQILGQGPKLLIQFQNNGVVDDSQLPKDRFSAERLKGVDSTLKIQPAKLEDSAVYLCASSSGGQKPHTEAFFGQGTRLTVV.

The chain has TRBV6-1 and TRBJ2-1, with 9 bases fitting TRBD1. With V trimmed by 3 bases and J by 3 bases, 3 bases remained unmatched. The germline CDR1 and CDR2 sequences are MNHNS and SASEGT. The CDR3 covers 15 residues. The DNA of the CDR3 is TGTGCCAGCAGTGATCAGACAGGGGGCTACAATGAGCAGTTCTTC. Its translation is CASSDQTGGYNEQFF.

This clone was picked up one time. The chain recombines TRBV7-2 with TRBJ2-2, with D possibly being TRBD2 (6 bases). Germline assignment: CDR1 SGHTA and CDR2 FQGNSA. The V end was cut by 7 bases, the J end by 2 bases, with 17 bases between. CDR3 length: 16 amino acids. In DNA form, the CDR3 reads TGTGCCAGCAATTGTGTGGTAGCGGACAACACCGGGGAGCTGTTTTTT. Its translation is CASNCVVADNTGELFF.

Notes on this clone: The junction departs from germline at one end; a sequencing error may be responsible. This same CDR3 is encoded by further DNA sequences in the sample. V usage is TRBV7-9 and J usage is TRBJ1-5; D unresolved. This CDR3 is 15 amino acids long. Germline loops: CDR1 SEHNR, CDR2 FQNEAQ (reference sequence). DNA of the CDR3: TGCGCCAGCAGCCAGTACACAAACAGCAATCAGCCCCAGCATTTT. Amino acids: CASSQYTNSNQPQHF.

This chain connects TRBV19 to TRBJ1-1; D is possibly TRBD1 (5 bases). CDR3 length: 18 residues. Germline CDR1 is LNHDA and CDR2 is SQIVND (reference sequence). Trimming removed 7 bases at V and 0 bases at J, with 24 bases between. CDR3 loop: CASINFDTSGKVNTEAFF. The DNA of the CDR3 is TGTGCCAGTATCAATTTCGACACATCAGGGAAGGTGAACACTGAAGCTTTCTTT. Drawing the rest from reference TRBV19 and TRBJ1-1, the complete variable domain is DGGITQSPKYLFRKEGQNVTLSCEQNLNHDAMYWYRQDPGQGLRLIYYSQIVNDFQKGDIAEGYSVSREKKESFPLTVTSAQKNPTAFYLCASINFDTSGKVNTEAFFGQGTRLTVV.

This rearrangement joins TRBV9 to TRBJ2-5, with D perhaps matching TRBD1 (5 bases). Germline lookup yields CDR1 SGDLS and CDR2 YYNGEE. Trimming shortened V by 3 bases and J by 5 bases, and 14 bases separated the two germline ends. The CDR3 length is 14 residues. CDR3 residues: CASSEGQGWETQYF. CDR3 nucleotides: TGTGCCAGCAGCGAGGGCCAGGGCTGGGAGACCCAGTACTTC. Full variable domain (remainder filled in from reference TRBV9 and TRBJ2-5): DSGVTQTPKHLITATGQRVTLRCSPRSGDLSVYWYQQSLDQGLQFLIQYYNGEERAKGNILERFSAQQFPDLHSELNLSSLELGDSALYFCASSEGQGWETQYFGPGTRLLVL.

This clone came up once. V is TRBV7-9 and J is TRBJ2-2; 12 bases are a match to TRBD2. Germline V lookup: CDR1 SEHNR, CDR2 FQNEAQ (reference sequence). The junction had 5 bases not matched to a gene; V was cut back by 3 bases and J by 0 bases. The length of the CDR3 is 18 residues. The DNA for the CDR3 is TGTGCCAGCAGCTTTGGACTAGCGGGACCTACGAACACCGGGGAGCTGTTTTTT. Its translation is CASSFGLAGPTNTGELFF.